Listed below are T cell receptor beta chains from one sample, sequenced in a study of T cells in Graves' hyperthyroidism and ophthalmopathy. TCRdb passed the multiplex PCR reads through MiXCR, listing each CDR3 protein once. The sample contains 340,000 or so distinct CDR3 sequences, 21% of which appear only once. Sequenced material: blood. These receptors were obtained from a woman in her forties or fifties with Graves' hyperthyroidism. Both conserved end residues are trimmed from each CDR3. Each record gives: V gene, D gene, CDR3 protein. The D gene is left open where the match is weak.

TRBV11-2,TRBD1,ASSYGTGAYNEQF
TRBV29-1,NA,SVGTRRDGAEAF
TRBV7-8,TRBD1,ASSHGGQGPNEQY
TRBV28,NA,ASSFGAGAVADAQY
TRBV7-9,TRBD1,ASSPTGGAKNIQY
TRBV10-1,NA,ASSENAGASNQPQH
TRBV29-1,NA,SGDESYEQY
TRBV11-3,NA,ASSQRVGRGPSGYT
TRBV7-9,NA,ASSQGRDWHTIY
TRBV6-2/TRBV6-3,TRBD1,ASSGTGRGIRTDTQY
TRBV20-1,NA,SAYVGDTGELF
TRBV28,NA,ASRTASQPQH
TRBV2,TRBD1,ASSGGQGRGGYT
TRBV20-1,TRBD2,SASMVAGNAGELF
TRBV3-1,TRBD2,ASSQGLAGGNEQF
TRBV5-1,TRBD1,ASRYSITGDEQY
TRBV3-1,NA,ASSQGKGGNEKLF
TRBV12-3/TRBV12-4,NA,ASTLGTHNEQF
TRBV5-1,NA,ASSLVEADEQF
TRBV9,NA,ASSVDEGAGGEQF
TRBV20-1,TRBD1,SATGTGYEQY
TRBV12-3/TRBV12-4,TRBD1,ASTKQGHRRETQY
TRBV5-1,TRBD2,ASRRNGRAEDTQY
TRBV29-1,NA,SVGRDYNEQF
TRBV7-2,NA,ASSLINEQF
TRBV20-1,NA,SASVRAIYEQY
TRBV11-2,NA,ASSESVQGYTGELF
TRBV28,TRBD2,ASKLATGELF
TRBV29-1,NA,SVSLGGSGANVLT
TRBV7-9,NA,ASGGSSEKDTQY
TRBV20-1,NA,SARDAGPGQETQY
TRBV5-1,NA,ASSLGGTVDEQY
TRBV7-3,NA,ASGQTTNSPLH